The next 24 T cell receptor beta chains were all read from a single sample in a study of T cells after yellow fever vaccination (dated by TCRdb to between 2018 and 2020). Library method: 5' RACE. The sequencer was an Illumina NovaSeq 6000. TCRdb's own reprocessing of the public reads used fastp at Q25 and MiXCR and kept productive beta chains. Rows with one shared CDR3 protein collapse into an entry with the most common genes and DNA. The sample records about 210,000 distinct CDR3 sequences, roughly 3% of which are singletons. The ten biggest clones cover 2.5% to 3.5% of the sample. According to the study, the label for this sample's treatment or condition signals: live attenuated yellow fever vaccine strain. This specimen was CD4+ T cells sorted from PBMCs, taken 10 days after the yellow fever booster vaccination. The origin of the receptors is a man younger than 35 who received the YFV17D yellow fever vaccine.

The chain combines TRBV25-1 with TRBJ1-5, with D perhaps TRBD1 (5 bases). The V and J ends lost 7 bases and 4 bases respectively, with 20 bases between them. CDR3 length equals 16 residues. CDR1 is MGHDK, CDR2 SYGVNS, per germline. The CDR3: CASTLRLTEVNQPQHF. The CDR3 bases are TGTGCCAGCACCCTCCGGCTGACAGAAGTGAATCAGCCCCAGCATTTT.

Many counts were recorded for this clonotype. The germline gene is not matched at one end of the junction; a read error may be the cause. The chain carries TRBV5-4 and TRBJ2-5; 9 bases are a match to TRBD2. There are 15 residues in the CDR3. CDR1 SGHNT and CDR2 YYREEE come from the germline V gene (reference sequence). CDR3: CASSTRDSGGRLRIF. CDR3 DNA: TGTGCCAGCAGCACCAGGGATAGCGGGGGCCGACTTCGGATCTTC.

This clonotype was found many times. J is TRBJ1-6 and V is TRBV7-2; D remains ambiguous. Trimming shortened V by 3 bases and J by 9 bases, and 6 bases separated the two germline ends. Germline assignment: CDR1 SGHTA and CDR2 FQGNSA. This CDR3 has 12 amino acids. The DNA for the CDR3 is TGTGCCAGCAGCTTCGGTCGTTCACCCCTCCACTTT. Protein: CASSFGRSPLHF.

Ten or more counts support this clonotype. The chain carries TRBV20-1 and TRBJ1-4; tentative D call: TRBD1 (5 bases). Between the trimmed V and J ends, which lost 3 bases and 5 bases, there was a span of 16 bases. Germline assignment: CDR1 DFQATT and CDR2 SNEGSKA (reference sequence). The CDR3 covers 15 residues. The DNA of the CDR3 is TGCAGTGCTAGTTACCCTCACCGGGGGAATGAAAAACTGTTTTTT. Translated, it gives CSASYPHRGNEKLFF.

In this sample, this clonotype turned up many times. The chain uses TRBV6-5 and TRBJ1-1, with no clear D. From germline, CDR1 is MNHEY and CDR2 SVGAGI. V shed 8 bases and J shed 0 bases, with 10 bases lying between them. The CDR3 runs to 13 residues. The CDR3, as DNA: TGTGCCAGCGGAGGCTTAATGAACACTGAAGCTTTCTTT. The encoded protein is CASGGLMNTEAFF.

This clonotype was observed many times. J is TRBJ2-7 and V is TRBV10-3, with a weak D call TRBD2 (6 bases). This CDR3 region has 11 residues. V lost 10 bases and J 3 bases, leaving 10 bases between the germline ends. Germline V lookup: CDR1 ENHRY, CDR2 SYGVKD. CDR3 in amino acids: CATRDFYEQYV. The CDR3 DNA reads TGTGCCACGAGGGACTTCTACGAGCAGTACGTC.

This clonotype was counted between two and nine times. The gene calls are TRBV4-1 and TRBJ1-5; the D gene is possibly TRBD1 (5 bases). V was trimmed by 5 bases and J by 8 bases, leaving 13 bases between them. The CDR3 has 13 residues. CDR1 is MGHRA, CDR2 YSYEKL, per germline. CDR3: CASSRAPREPQHF. CDR3 DNA sequence: TGCGCCAGCAGCAGGGCCCCCAGGGAGCCCCAGCATTTT.

V and J are TRBV12-3 or TRBV12-4 and TRBJ2-5; 8 nucleotides line up with TRBD2. Trimming cost V 6 bases and J 5 bases; bases outside gene matches: 11. The CDR3 totals 15 residues. The CDR3 nucleotides read TGTGCCAGCAGGGGGACTAGTCTCGGTGTGGAGACCCAGTACTTC. This translates into CASRGTSLGVETQYF.

This clonotype was observed at least ten times. The chain recombines TRBV6-5 with TRBJ1-1; the D is unclear. Germline-derived CDR1 and CDR2 are MNHEY and SVGAGI. V gave up 4 bases and J gave up 7 bases, with 7 bases separating them. The CDR3 has 11 residues. The CDR3 coding sequence is TGTGCCAGCAGTTCCCAGGTTGAAGCTTTCTTT. This sequence encodes CASSSQVEAFF.

The CDR3 here is CSASQSSGGTGTDTQYF. The CDR3 region has the DNA TGCAGTGCTAGTCAATCTAGCGGGGGGACGGGCACAGATACGCAGTATTTT. This rearrangement joins TRBV20-1 to TRBJ2-3; 11 bases are shared with TRBD2. CDR3 length: 17 residues. J lost 1 base, V lost 3 bases, and 9 bases had no gene match. Germline V lookup: CDR1 DFQATT, CDR2 SNEGSKA (reference sequence).

In this sample, this clonotype turned up many times. V usage is TRBV10-3 and J usage is TRBJ2-2, with 11 nucleotides matching TRBD1. In germline, CDR1 is ENHRY, CDR2 SYGVKD. The CDR3 sequence is 16 residues long. J gave up 4 bases and V 6 bases, and 7 bases lay outside the gene matches. The CDR3 loop is CAISPDRGRGTGELFF. CDR3 nucleotides: TGTGCCATCAGCCCGGACAGGGGGCGAGGCACCGGGGAGCTGTTTTTT.

This clonotype was observed a handful of times. The chain employs TRBV28 and TRBJ2-3, with a possible D match to TRBD2 (5 bases). Trimming pared 2 bases from V and 2 bases from J, leaving 8 bases between. This CDR3 spans 14 amino acids. Germline CDR1 reads MDHEN; CDR2 reads SYDVKM. The chain's CDR3 is CASSLEGPTDTQYF. The CDR3 DNA reads TGTGCCAGCAGTTTAGAGGGCCCCACAGATACGCAGTATTTT.

There are a few counts of this clonotype. The chain links TRBV11-2 to TRBJ1-2; 9 bases are shared with TRBD1. The germline V gene encodes CDR1 SGHAT and CDR2 FQNNGV. The V segment lost 7 bases and the J segment 2 bases; nucleotides outside the gene matches: 5. The CDR3 loop spans 14 amino acids. In DNA, the CDR3 is TGTGCCAGCACCAAGGACAGGGGCAACTATGGCTACACCTTC. Its translation: CASTKDRGNYGYTF.

V and J are TRBV10-3 and TRBJ1-5; TRBD1 is a possible D gene (6 bases). The V gene lost 7 bases and the J gene lost 4 bases, with 17 bases spanning the gap. Germline CDR1 reads ENHRY; CDR2 reads SYGVKD. The CDR3 is 15 residues long. In DNA, the CDR3 is TGTGCCATCAAGGCAGGGGCGAACCTAAATCAGCCCCAGCATTTT. The encoded protein is CAIKAGANLNQPQHF.

The J gene is TRBJ2-5, the V gene TRBV5-4, with TRBD1 as a possible D gene (6 bases). CDR1 is SGHNT and CDR2 is YYREEE in the germline V gene (reference sequence). V was cut by 0 bases and J by 5 bases, with 14 bases left in between. CDR3 size: 15 residues. Here the CDR3 reads CASSLVLSGAETQYF. CDR3 nucleotide sequence: TGTGCCAGCAGCTTGGTCTTGTCAGGGGCTGAGACCCAGTACTTC.

As regards this clonotype: A clone one base away is much larger, so this may be a read error. The V call is TRBV20-1, the J call TRBJ2-5, with D tentatively TRBD1 (6 bases). CDR1 is DFQATT and CDR2 is SNEGSKA in the germline V gene (reference sequence). The CDR3 spans 13 residues. V was cut by 7 bases and J by 4 bases, with 16 bases left in between. DNA of the CDR3: TGCAGTGGGAACAGGGTTCGGAGAGAGACCCAGTACTTC. Protein product: CSGNRVRRETQYF.

The rearrangement links TRBV4-1 to TRBJ2-2; D tentatively fits TRBD1 or TRBD2 (6 bases each). Germline CDR1 MGHRA, CDR2 YSYEKL. V lost 1 base and J lost 4, with 10 bases in between. The CDR3 is made up of 15 amino acids. The CDR3 protein is CASSQAGASTGELFF. The CDR3 region has the DNA TGCGCCAGCAGCCAAGCGGGGGCCAGCACCGGGGAGCTGTTTTTT.

There are many counts of this clonotype. The chain is built from TRBV20-1 and TRBJ1-5, with a possible D match to TRBD1 (6 bases). This CDR3 has 13 residues. Germline V gene data show CDR1 as DFQATT and CDR2 as SNEGSKA (reference sequence). Between the trimmed V and J ends, which lost 0 bases and 7 bases, there was a span of 10 bases. DNA for the CDR3: TGCAGTGCTAGAGATTTTGGGGGCCAGCCCCAGCATTTT. Protein sequence: CSARDFGGQPQHF.

Many counts were recorded for this clonotype. The CDR3 loop is CASSLTGASYEQYF. The CDR3 DNA follows: TGCGCCAGCAGCTTGACAGGAGCCTCCTACGAGCAGTACTTC. This sequence joins TRBV5-1 and TRBJ2-7, with a tentative D call TRBD1 (5 bases). CDR3 size: 14 residues. Germline lookup yields CDR1 SGHRS and CDR2 YFSETQ. The V gene lost 1 base and the J gene lost 0 bases, with 8 bases spanning the gap.

This clonotype was seen many times. This rearrangement joins TRBV5-1 to TRBJ2-3; TRBD1 agrees at 7 bases. Per the germline V gene, CDR1 is SGHRS and CDR2 is YFSETQ. Trimming cost V 4 bases and J 4 bases; bases outside gene matches: 3. The CDR3 length is 13 residues. The CDR3 loop is CASSTDRADTQYF. DNA of the CDR3: TGCGCCAGCAGCACAGACAGGGCAGATACGCAGTATTTT.

To note about this clonotype: This may be a read error: a much more frequent sequence differs by one nucleotide. This rearrangement joins TRBV4-3 to TRBJ1-1, with TRBD1 identical over 7 bases. The V gene end was trimmed by 0 bases and the J gene end by 5 bases; junction bases not matched to a gene: 12. The germline V gene encodes CDR1 LGHNA and CDR2 YSLEER. The CDR3 consists of 17 residues. This CDR3 reads CASSQEIGQTGCTEAFF. CDR3 nucleotides: TGCGCCAGCAGCCAAGAGATAGGCCAGACAGGGTGTACTGAAGCTTTCTTT.

Ten or more counts support this clonotype. The V call is TRBV15, the J call TRBJ2-6; D remains ambiguous. Trimming took off 0 bases at V and 0 bases at J, with 3 bases between the two ends. The CDR3 has 15 residues. In germline, CDR1 is LNHNV, CDR2 YYDKDF (reference sequence). CDR3 sequence (DNA): TGTGCCACCAGCAGAGACTTCTCTGGGGCCAACGTCCTGACTTTC. This gives the protein CATSRDFSGANVLTF.

This clonotype has ten or more counts. The V gene is TRBV15, the J gene TRBJ1-3; 8 positions agree with TRBD1. The CDR3 runs 17 residues. CDR1 is LNHNV and CDR2 is YYDKDF in the germline V gene (reference sequence). Trimming at V came to 1 base and at J to 1 base, leaving 6 bases not matched to a gene. The DNA of the CDR3 is TGTGCCACCAGCAGAGGTGGACAGGGATGGTCTGGAAACACCATATATTTT. Amino acid sequence: CATSRGGQGWSGNTIYF.

There are a few counts of this clonotype. The J gene is TRBJ1-1, the V gene TRBV5-1; D gene ambiguous. The V gene lost 4 bases and the J gene lost 0 bases, with 13 bases spanning the gap. Germline CDR1 reads SGHRS; CDR2 reads YFSETQ. The CDR3 covers 15 residues. CDR3 sequence (DNA): TGCGCCAGCAGCCCGGTGGCGGGGATGAACACTGAAGCTTTCTTT. This sequence encodes CASSPVAGMNTEAFF.